This T cell receptor (beta chain) was documented in a study of blood T cells in healthy people across ages. Sample-barcoded 5' priming and a J-beta primer mix drove a second PCR of about 6 to 12 cycles. Each CDR3 protein is one row after TCRdb ran MiXCR on the 5' RACE reads. Of 720,000 or so distinct CDR3 sequences in the sample, over 40% were seen once. The sequence derives from a man older than 75 in good health. Sequenced: blood.

The CDR3, as DNA: TGCGCCAGCAGCTTGGTTGAACAGGGGACCCCCTACGAGCAGTACTTC. It yields the protein CASSLVEQGTPYEQYF. This rearrangement joins TRBV5-1 to TRBJ2-7, with 7 bases aligning to TRBD1. V shed 0 bases, J shed 2 bases, and the junction held 8 bases outside the gene matches. CDR1 and CDR2 (germline): SGHRS, YFSETQ. The CDR3 spans 16 residues.